This entry is about one T cell receptor (beta chain). The target antigen is unknown. This CDR3 spans 17 amino acids. V trimming: 2 bases; J trimming: 0 bases; junction bases outside the gene matches: 2. Per germline, CDR1 LGHNA and CDR2 YSLEER. This specimen comes from a study of cytomegalovirus exposure and HLA in healthy donors. PCR primers comprised 60 Vbeta and 13 Jbeta primers. Clones were read by immunoSEQ multiplex PCR, and TCRdb kept only the in-frame ones, dropping some. The sample contains about 170,000 clones, approximately 76% of which appear only once. Findings and limits, study-wide: TCR beta V- and J-gene trimming was later associated with a missense DCLRE1C variant. Available immune exposure information was restricted to CMV serostatus only. Links to common viral pathogens appeared, in a later analysis, for several of the most significant clusters.

This sequence was found in a woman aged 18-29 years in good health and CMV-seropositive. The V and J genes are TRBV4-3 and TRBJ2-3; 13 positions agree with TRBD2. Sequencing used PBMCs. This CDR3 reads CASSQLLAGGSTDTQYF. CDR3 nucleotides: TGCGCCAGCAGCCAACTACTAGCGGGGGGGAGCACAGATACGCAGTATTTT.